This T cell receptor (beta chain) appears in the sequencing data of a study of neurological immune-mediated disorders. Study results and caveats: None of the CDR3 amino acid sequences of expanded clones recurred across subjects, suggesting private repertoires in all groups.

V was clipped by 3 bases and J by 0 bases, with 15 bases between them. The germline CDR1 and CDR2 sequences are SGHDT and YYEEEE. There are 16 residues in the CDR3. TCRdb ran MiXCR on the 5' RACE reads and lists one entry per CDR3 protein. The sample holds about 78,000 distinct CDR3 sequences; roughly 4.7% are singletons and the top ten take less than 2.5%. In its sample, this clonotype was seen many times. Its antigen remains unidentified. This receptor was identified in a young woman with multiple sclerosis. The rearrangement links TRBV5-6 to TRBJ1-1; no firm D call. Material: PBMCs. CDR3 nucleotides: TGTGCCAGCAGCTATGGGCTCGAAGTCATGAACACTGAAGCTTTCTTT. Its protein is CASSYGLEVMNTEAFF.